This is a list of T cell receptor beta chains from one sample in a study of a mutant IDH1 vaccine in newly diagnosed glioma. These receptors are not linked to any known antigen. Profiled with immunoSEQ multiplex PCR; TCRdb holds only in-frame clones, not every one. The data contain roughly 50,000 clones, roughly four fifths of them singletons. This specimen was PBMCs, taken from a glioma patient whose treatment included an IDH1 peptide vaccine. The receptors were sampled from a man aged 25 to 40 with glioma. Each CDR3 is given with its conserved first and last residue. D genes are given only for firm matches. Not every row has a clone size; where given, it reads once, few, many or a size class.

cdr3_length j_call v_call d_call clone_size cdr3_aa cdr3_nt
17 TRBJ1-2 TRBV28 TRBD1 NA CASSSPRTGMSNYGYTF TGTGCCAGCAGTTCCCCCAGGACAGGGATGAGTAACTATGGCTACACCTTC
14 TRBJ1-1 TRBV5-4 NA NA CASSQDRVSAEAFF TGTGCCAGCAGCCAAGATAGGGTGAGCGCTGAAGCTTTCTTT
13 TRBJ1-1 TRBV6-1 TRBD1 once CASSGQGDTEAFF TGTGCCAGCAGTGGACAGGGCGACACTGAAGCTTTCTTT
14 TRBJ1-1 TRBV7-9 NA NA CASSLAGENTEAFF TGTGCCAGCAGCTTAGCAGGTGAGAACACTGAAGCTTTCTTT
15 TRBJ2-3 TRBV6-1 TRBD2 NA CASKRTSGGAYTQYF TGTGCCAGCAAAAGGACTAGCGGGGGGGCGTATACGCAGTATTTT
17 TRBJ1-5 TRBV18 TRBD1 once CASLGGTGGIFNQPQHF TGTGCCAGCTTAGGAGGGACAGGGGGTATCTTCAATCAGCCCCAGCATTTT
15 TRBJ1-4 TRBV4-1 TRBD1 NA CASSQEGASNEKLFF TGCGCCAGCAGCCAGGAGGGGGCTTCTAATGAAAAACTGTTTTTT
15 TRBJ2-5 TRBV5-1 TRBD1 NA CASSLSGQGAVTQYF TGCGCCAGCAGCTTGTCCGGGCAGGGGGCTGTGACCCAGTACTTC
14 TRBJ1-1 TRBV14 NA NA CASSPSTLNTEAFF TGTGCCAGCAGCCCCTCGACGTTGAACACTGAAGCTTTCTTT
13 TRBJ1-5 TRBV19 NA NA CASTSGTTQPQHF TGTGCCAGTACTTCCGGGACAACTCAGCCCCAGCATTTT
15 TRBJ1-6 TRBV11-2 NA NA CASSLEDIGGSPLHF TGTGCCAGCAGCTTGGAGGACATCGGTGGGTCACCCCTCCACTTT
15 TRBJ1-2 TRBV29-1 TRBD1 NA CSVGRDRVSGYGYTF TGCAGCGTTGGCCGGGACAGGGTATCAGGCTATGGCTACACCTTC
18 TRBJ2-3 TRBV11-2 TRBD2 NA CASSVPKRTSGGTDTQYF TGTGCCAGCAGCGTCCCAAAGCGGACTAGCGGAGGCACAGATACGCAGTATTTT
13 TRBJ1-1 TRBV28 NA NA CASSFPGVGEAFF TGTGCCAGCAGTTTTCCAGGGGTGGGTGAAGCTTTCTTT
17 TRBJ2-3 TRBV5-4 TRBD2 NA CASSPLRVLAGPDTQYF TGTGCCAGCAGCCCCCTGAGGGTTCTAGCGGGGCCAGATACGCAGTATTTT
16 TRBJ1-5 TRBV27 TRBD1 NA CASSLTGSTFNQPQHF TGTGCCAGCAGTTTGACAGGGAGCACGTTCAATCAGCCCCAGCATTTT
14 TRBJ1-1 TRBV5-1 NA NA CASSPQEGGTEAFF TGCGCCAGCAGCCCTCAGGAAGGAGGCACTGAAGCTTTCTTT
17 TRBJ2-5 TRBV4-1 TRBD2 NA CASSRGLAGAPGETQYF TGCGCCAGCAGCCGGGGGCTAGCGGGGGCACCCGGGGAGACCCAGTACTTC
15 TRBJ2-7 TRBV19 NA NA CASSIGGGSSIEQYF TGTGCCAGTAGTATCGGTGGCGGCTCCTCCATCGAGCAGTACTTC
16 TRBJ2-3 TRBV5-1 NA NA CASSLRAGTSTDTQYF TGCGCCAGCAGCTTGCGGGCAGGAACAAGCACAGATACGCAGTATTTT
18 TRBJ2-2 TRBV11-2 NA NA CASSQRQAPSTNTGELFF TGTGCCAGCAGCCAAAGGCAAGCACCCAGTACGAACACCGGGGAGCTGTTTTTT
15 TRBJ1-6 TRBV5-4 NA NA CASSTPGPAVSPLHF TGTGCCAGCAGCACCCCGGGACCTGCCGTCTCACCCCTCCACTTT
15 TRBJ1-5 TRBV4-2 NA NA CASSQPDRLGQPQHF TGTGCCAGCAGCCAACCCGACAGATTGGGTCAGCCCCAGCATTTT
16 TRBJ1-6 TRBV9 TRBD1 NA CASSPIPGQGGSPLHF TGTGCCAGCAGCCCCATTCCGGGACAGGGGGGTTCACCCCTCCACTTT
13 TRBJ2-2 TRBV7-7 NA NA CASSPKRIGELFF TGTGCCAGCAGCCCTAAGCGCATCGGGGAGCTGTTTTTT
18 TRBJ1-4 TRBV27 NA few CASSERTEFLTTSTKLFF TGTGCCAGCAGCGAAAGGACAGAATTTTTGACGACCAGTACGAAACTGTTTTTT
17 TRBJ2-1 TRBV5-4 TRBD2 NA CASSPGTSGGGYNEQFF TGTGCCAGCAGCCCCGGGACTAGCGGGGGGGGATACAATGAGCAGTTCTTC
13 TRBJ1-2 TRBV19 TRBD1 NA CASSIAGGAGYTF TGTGCCAGTAGTATAGCAGGGGGCGCGGGCTACACCTTC
13 TRBJ1-2 TRBV13 TRBD1 NA CASSSLGQVGYTF TGTGCCAGCAGCTCACTGGGACAGGTTGGCTACACCTTC
16 TRBJ1-5 TRBV19 NA few CASSIGRGIGNQPQHF TGTGCCAGTAGTATAGGACGCGGGATTGGCAATCAGCCCCAGCATTTT
16 TRBJ1-2 TRBV11-2 NA NA CASSPLTGPPNYGYTF TGTGCCAGCAGCCCCCTGACGGGCCCACCTAACTATGGCTACACCTTC
14 TRBJ1-1 TRBV5-4 TRBD1 few CASSTGQVDTEAFF TGTGCCAGCAGCACGGGACAGGTTGACACTGAAGCTTTCTTT
14 TRBJ1-6 TRBV11-2 NA NA CASSTQASGSPLHF TGTGCCAGCAGCACCCAGGCGTCCGGGTCACCCCTCCACTTT
15 TRBJ2-3 TRBV4-1 TRBD2 NA CASSQLAGGPDTQYF TGCGCCAGCAGCCAACTAGCGGGGGGGCCAGATACGCAGTATTTT
14 TRBJ1-2 TRBV28 NA NA CASTPRRGVYGYTF TGTGCCAGCACCCCTCGAAGGGGGGTCTATGGCTACACCTTC
13 TRBJ2-1 TRBV6-1 TRBD1 NA CALDRGFYNEQFF TGTGCACTGGACAGGGGGTTTTACAATGAGCAGTTCTTC
14 TRBJ2-1 TRBV6-1 NA NA CASSAESSYNEQFF TGTGCCAGCAGTGCGGAGAGCTCCTACAATGAGCAGTTCTTC
17 TRBJ1-1 TRBV6-1 NA NA CASSEDVRGFMNTEAFF TGTGCCAGCAGTGAAGATGTCAGGGGCTTCATGAACACTGAAGCTTTCTTT
12 TRBJ1-2 TRBV29-1 TRBD1 NA CSAADRGGGYTF TGCAGCGCCGCGGACAGGGGGGGTGGCTACACCTTC
17 TRBJ2-1 TRBV28 NA NA CASSLGAWTDSYNEQFF TGTGCCAGCAGTTTGGGAGCGTGGACAGATTCTTACAATGAGCAGTTCTTC
14 TRBJ1-2 TRBV18 NA few CASSPIRGNYGYTF TGTGCCAGCTCACCCATCCGGGGAAACTATGGCTACACCTTC
14 TRBJ1-4 TRBV18 NA NA CASSPIRDTEKLFF TGTGCCAGCTCACCCATCAGGGACACTGAAAAACTGTTTTTT
15 TRBJ2-7 TRBV18 TRBD1 NA CASSPRQGRVYEQYF TGTGCCAGCTCACCCAGACAGGGACGGGTCTACGAGCAGTACTTC
18 TRBJ2-7 TRBV4-1 TRBD1 NA CASSQRQGARRESYEQYF TGCGCCAGCAGCCAACGTCAGGGGGCAAGACGAGAATCCTACGAGCAGTACTTC
14 TRBJ1-2 TRBV5-4 TRBD1 few CASSFWTGGDGYTF TGTGCCAGCAGCTTTTGGACAGGGGGCGATGGCTACACCTTC
15 TRBJ2-3 TRBV11-2 NA NA CASSATRGSTDTQYF TGTGCCAGCAGCGCTACACGGGGAAGCACAGATACGCAGTATTTT
15 TRBJ1-6 TRBV5-4 NA NA CASSPGPGRNSPLHF TGTGCCAGCAGCCCTGGGCCAGGGAGAAATTCACCCCTCCACTTT
15 TRBJ2-1 TRBV9 NA NA CASSKDTLSYNEQFF TGTGCCAGCAGCAAGGACACCCTCTCCTACAATGAGCAGTTCTTC
17 TRBJ1-4 TRBV7-9 NA few CASSHFSRVLDNEKLFF TGTGCCAGCAGCCATTTTTCCCGGGTATTAGATAATGAAAAACTGTTTTTT
13 TRBJ2-5 TRBV7-9 TRBD2 NA CASSSRLAETQYF TGTGCCAGCAGCTCCCGACTAGCGGAGACCCAGTACTTC
20 TRBJ1-4 TRBV4-1 NA once CASSHRLHRPRDETNEKLFF TGCGCCAGCAGCCACCGACTCCACCGTCCCAGGGATGAAACTAATGAAAAACTGTTTTTT
13 TRBJ1-4 TRBV4-1 NA NA CASSTQVNEKLFF TGCGCCAGCAGCACGCAGGTTAATGAAAAACTGTTTTTT
13 TRBJ2-7 TRBV29-1 TRBD1 NA CSVTGTVAYEQYF TGCAGCGTGACCGGGACAGTAGCCTACGAGCAGTACTTC
14 TRBJ2-5 TRBV5-1 TRBD1 once CASSAGTGKETQYF TGCGCCAGCAGCGCCGGGACAGGAAAAGAGACCCAGTACTTC
15 TRBJ2-7 TRBV21-1 NA NA CASSKTGRSFYEQYF TGTGCCAGCAGCAAAACCGGCCGATCCTTCTACGAGCAGTACTTC
12 TRBJ1-2 TRBV4-2 NA NA CASSQDGGTVSF TGTGCCAGCAGCCAAGATGGGGGAACAGTATCCTTC
16 TRBJ2-7 TRBV5-6 TRBD1 NA CASSFRWGQGAYEQYF TGTGCCAGCAGCTTTAGGTGGGGACAGGGCGCCTACGAGCAGTACTTC